Each of the 16 T cell receptor beta chains below was sequenced from the same sample in a study of blood T cell repertoires in COVID-19. Profiled with immunoSEQ multiplex PCR; TCRdb holds only in-frame clones, not every one. The sample yields about 210,000 clones, roughly 81% seen once. Sequencing was done on a sample of peripheral blood. Receptor source: a woman in her 50s with active or convalescent COVID-19.

The CDR3 protein is CASSFRDRVYGYTF. Written as DNA, the CDR3 is TGTGCCAGCAGTTTCCGGGACAGGGTCTATGGCTACACCTTC. The genes are TRBV6-5 and TRBJ1-2; 9 bases map to TRBD1. CDR1 is MNHEY, CDR2 SVGAGI, per germline. The V and J ends lost 4 bases and 4 bases, in that order; junction bases with no gene match: 4. The CDR3 consists of 14 residues.

The rearrangement links TRBV6-4 to TRBJ1-2; D not resolved. The CDR3 length is 14 residues. V lost 6 bases, J lost 8 bases, and 19 bases lay in between. Germline V lookup: CDR1 MRHNA, CDR2 SNTAGT. The CDR3 sequence is CASSANGGLEGYTF. The CDR3 coding sequence is TGTGCCAGCAGCGCTAATGGAGGGCTGGAAGGCTACACCTTC.

The chain combines TRBV5-4 with TRBJ2-2; 7 positions agree with TRBD2. The CDR3 spans 16 residues. V shed 4 bases, J shed 2 bases, and the junction held 8 bases outside the gene matches. Germline CDR1 reads SGHNT; CDR2 reads YYREEE (reference sequence). The CDR3 DNA reads as TGTGCCAGCAGCCCGCCCCAGCGGGACAACACCGGGGAGCTGTTTTTT. Its translation is CASSPPQRDNTGELFF.

This clone was detected once. The rearrangement uses TRBV28 and TRBJ1-6; D not resolved. In germline, CDR1 is MDHEN, CDR2 SYDVKM. V was clipped by 5 bases and J by 8 bases, with 10 bases between them. This CDR3 has 13 residues. This CDR3 reads CASSPPEYSPLHF. CDR3 sequence (DNA): TGTGCCAGCAGTCCCCCCGAGTATTCACCCCTCCACTTT. The whole variable domain, filled in from reference TRBV28 and TRBJ1-6, reads DVKVTQSSRYLVKRTGEKVFLECVQDMDHENMFWYRQDPGLGLRLIYFSYDVKMKEKGDIPEGYSVSREKKERFSLILESASTNQTSMYLCASSPPEYSPLHFGNGTRLTVT.

This rearrangement joins TRBV28 to TRBJ1-2, with a possible D match to TRBD1 (5 bases). The CDR3 loop spans 13 amino acids. Germline CDR1 MDHEN, CDR2 SYDVKM. Trimming left V 2 bases short and J 5 bases short, with 9 bases between. The CDR3 spells CASSLGQGYGYTF. CDR3 coding DNA: TGTGCCAGCAGTTTAGGGCAGGGATATGGCTACACCTTC.

The gene calls are TRBV7-7 and TRBJ2-2, with D possibly matching TRBD2 (6 bases). Germline V gene lookup returns CDR1 SSHAT and CDR2 FNYEAQ (reference sequence). Trimming removed 5 bases from V and 7 bases from J, with 14 bases in between. The CDR3 consists of 14 residues. CDR3 region: CASSPGAAGGELFF. The CDR3 nucleotides are TGTGCCAGCAGCCCGGGAGCAGCTGGCGGGGAGCTGTTTTTT.

The J gene is TRBJ2-5, the V gene TRBV27, with D maybe TRBD2 (5 bases). Germline CDR1 reads MNHEY; CDR2 reads SMNVEV (reference sequence). Trimming shortened V by 5 bases and J by 0 bases, and 13 bases separated the two germline ends. The CDR3 is 15 amino acids. This CDR3 is CASSPGITYQETQYF. DNA of the CDR3: TGTGCCAGCAGTCCGGGGATTACGTACCAAGAGACCCAGTACTTC.

This clone was observed a few times. This rearrangement joins TRBV5-6 to TRBJ1-2; 9 positions match TRBD1. The CDR3 contains 14 residues. CDR1 is SGHDT, CDR2 YYEEEE, per germline. V lost 2 bases to trimming and J lost 8 bases; unmatched junction nucleotides: 7. The CDR3 sequence is CASSFNRGQRGYTF. The CDR3 bases are TGTGCCAGCAGCTTCAACAGGGGGCAGCGAGGCTACACCTTC.

The V call is TRBV3-1 (or the pseudogene TRBV3-2), the J call TRBJ2-5, with D unresolved. Germline V lookup: CDR1 LGHDT, CDR2 YNNKEL (reference sequence). The V and J ends lost 4 bases and 2 bases respectively, with 14 bases between them. The CDR3 has 15 amino acids. The CDR3 region is CASSRVWALQETQYF. CDR3 nucleotide sequence: TGTGCCAGCAGCCGGGTTTGGGCGCTTCAAGAGACCCAGTACTTC.

The V gene is TRBV6-6, the J gene TRBJ1-2; possibly TRBD1 for D (5 bases). The CDR3 covers 15 residues. Looked up from germline, CDR1 is MNHNY and CDR2 is SVGAGI (reference sequence). V shed 7 bases and J shed 4 bases, with 19 bases lying between them. CDR3 loop: CASTPLPGRGYGYTF. CDR3 bases: TGTGCCAGCACCCCTTTACCCGGGAGGGGCTATGGCTACACCTTC.

The J gene is TRBJ2-6, the V gene TRBV5-1; 9 bases are a match to TRBD1. V trimming: 4 bases; J trimming: 0 bases; junction bases outside the gene matches: 11. Per the germline V gene, CDR1 is SGHRS and CDR2 is YFSETQ. CDR3 length equals 19 residues. The CDR3 nucleotides read TGCGCCAGCAGCCTCCTGGGACAGGGATCCTACTCTGGGGCCAACGTCCTGACTTTC. Protein sequence: CASSLLGQGSYSGANVLTF.

V gene TRBV3-1 (or the pseudogene TRBV3-2) combines with J gene TRBJ2-5; 7 nucleotides line up with TRBD2. The V segment lost 2 bases and the J segment 3 bases; nucleotides outside the gene matches: 9. Germline V gives CDR1 LGHDT, CDR2 YNNKEL (reference sequence). There are 16 residues in the CDR3. CDR3 bases: TGTGCCAGCAGCCAACAAACGGGACTAACAAAAGAGACCCAGTACTTC. It codes for CASSQQTGLTKETQYF.

The chain uses TRBV6-4 and TRBJ2-3; TRBD2 is a possible D gene (6 bases). This CDR3 region has 15 residues. The germline gives CDR1 MRHNA, CDR2 SNTAGT. Trimming cost V 5 bases and J 4 bases, with 16 bases left between them. The CDR3, as DNA: TGTGCCAGCAGTCGACTACCCGGGGAGGCAGATACGCAGTATTTT. Its translation is CASSRLPGEADTQYF.

This chain uses TRBV27 with TRBJ2-2; D is uncertain. The CDR3 is 15 residues long. CDR1 is MNHEY and CDR2 is SMNVEV in the germline V gene (reference sequence). V was cut by 0 bases and J by 6 bases, with 11 bases left in between. The CDR3 is CASSLSTVLPGELFF. The CDR3 nucleotides are TGTGCCAGCAGTTTATCCACAGTGTTGCCCGGGGAGCTGTTTTTT.

This chain joins TRBV6-5 and TRBJ1-6, with D perhaps matching TRBD1 (5 bases). CDR1 MNHEY and CDR2 SVGAGI come from the germline V gene. This CDR3 is built from 13 residues. Trimming stripped 5 bases from V and 10 bases from J, with 12 bases between. CDR3 in amino acids: CASSLDSYSPLHF. In DNA, the CDR3 is TGTGCCAGCAGTCTTGACAGCTACTCACCCCTCCACTTT.

The genes are TRBV15 and TRBJ2-2; 8 nucleotides align to TRBD2. V trimming: 8 bases; J trimming: 1 base; junction bases outside the gene matches: 6. CDR3 size: 15 residues. Germline V CDR1 and CDR2: LNHNV, YYDKDF (reference sequence). CDR3 region: CATRPGTRNTGELFF. CDR3 sequence (DNA): TGTGCCACCCGACCCGGGACTAGGAACACCGGGGAGCTGTTTTTT.